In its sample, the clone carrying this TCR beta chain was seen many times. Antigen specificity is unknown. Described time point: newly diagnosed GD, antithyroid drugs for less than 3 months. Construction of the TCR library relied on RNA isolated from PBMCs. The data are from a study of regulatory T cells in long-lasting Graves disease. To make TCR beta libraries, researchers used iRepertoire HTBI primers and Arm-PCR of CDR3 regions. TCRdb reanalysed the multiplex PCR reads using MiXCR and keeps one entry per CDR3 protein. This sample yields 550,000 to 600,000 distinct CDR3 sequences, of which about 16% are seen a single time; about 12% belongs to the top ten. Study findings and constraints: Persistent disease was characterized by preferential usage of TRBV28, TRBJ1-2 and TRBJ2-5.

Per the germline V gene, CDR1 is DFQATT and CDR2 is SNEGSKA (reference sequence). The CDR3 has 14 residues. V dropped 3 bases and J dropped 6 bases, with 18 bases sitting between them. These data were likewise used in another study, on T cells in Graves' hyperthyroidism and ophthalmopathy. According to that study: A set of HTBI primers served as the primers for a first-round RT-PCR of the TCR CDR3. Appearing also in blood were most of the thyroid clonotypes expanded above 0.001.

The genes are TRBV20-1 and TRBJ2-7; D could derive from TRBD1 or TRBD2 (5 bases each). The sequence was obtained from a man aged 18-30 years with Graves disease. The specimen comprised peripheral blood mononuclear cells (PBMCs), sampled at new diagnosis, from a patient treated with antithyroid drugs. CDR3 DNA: TGCAGTGCTAGTTCGCAGTGGGGACCCGGCGAGCAGTACTTC. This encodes CSASSQWGPGEQYF.